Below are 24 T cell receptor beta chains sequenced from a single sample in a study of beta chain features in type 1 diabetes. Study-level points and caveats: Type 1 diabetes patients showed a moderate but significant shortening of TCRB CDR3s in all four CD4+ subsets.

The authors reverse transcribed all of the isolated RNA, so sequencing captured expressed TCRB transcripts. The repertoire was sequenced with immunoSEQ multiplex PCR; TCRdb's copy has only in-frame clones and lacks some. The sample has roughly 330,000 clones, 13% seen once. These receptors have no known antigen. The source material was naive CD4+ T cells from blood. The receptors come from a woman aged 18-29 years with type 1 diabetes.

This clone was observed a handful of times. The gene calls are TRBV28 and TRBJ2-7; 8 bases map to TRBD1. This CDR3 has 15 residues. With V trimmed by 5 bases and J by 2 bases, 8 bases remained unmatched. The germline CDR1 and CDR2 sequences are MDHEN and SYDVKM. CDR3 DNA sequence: TGTGCCAGCAGTGATCGACAGGGGAACCCCTACGAGCAGTACGTC. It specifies CASSDRQGNPYEQYV.

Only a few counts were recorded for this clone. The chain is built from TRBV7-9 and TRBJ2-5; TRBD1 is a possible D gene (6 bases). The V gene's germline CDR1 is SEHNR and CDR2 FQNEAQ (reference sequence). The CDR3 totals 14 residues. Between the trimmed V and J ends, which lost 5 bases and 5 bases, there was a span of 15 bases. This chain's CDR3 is CASSTQGGTETQYF. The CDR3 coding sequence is TGTGCCAGCAGCACACAGGGCGGCACGGAGACCCAGTACTTC.

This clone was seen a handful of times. CDR3 DNA sequence: TGTGCCAGCACCACGGACTGGACCTACGAGCAGTACTTC. Its translation is CASTTDWTYEQYF. The chain has TRBV7-2 and TRBJ2-7, with a tentative D call TRBD2 (5 bases). The CDR3 has 13 residues. Germline V gene data show CDR1 as SGHTA and CDR2 as FQGNSA. Trimming pared 7 bases from V and 2 bases from J, leaving 12 bases between.

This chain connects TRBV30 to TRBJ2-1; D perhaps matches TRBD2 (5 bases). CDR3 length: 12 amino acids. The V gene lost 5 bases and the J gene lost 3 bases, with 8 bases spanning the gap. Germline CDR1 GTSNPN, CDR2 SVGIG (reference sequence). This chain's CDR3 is CAWGGSYNEQFF. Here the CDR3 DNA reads TGTGCCTGGGGTGGGAGCTACAATGAGCAGTTCTTC. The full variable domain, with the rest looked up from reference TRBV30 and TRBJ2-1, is SQTIHQWPATLVQPVGSPLSLECTVEGTSNPNLYWYRQAAGRGLQLLFYSVGIGQISSEVPQNLSASRPQDRQFILSSKKLLLSDSGFYLCAWGGSYNEQFFGPGTRLTVL.

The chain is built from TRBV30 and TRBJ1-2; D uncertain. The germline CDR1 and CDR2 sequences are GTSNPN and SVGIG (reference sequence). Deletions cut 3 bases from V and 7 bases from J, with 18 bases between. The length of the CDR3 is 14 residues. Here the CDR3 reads CAWRLPRGRVGYTF. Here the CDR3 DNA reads TGTGCCTGGAGATTGCCCCGGGGAAGAGTTGGCTACACCTTC.

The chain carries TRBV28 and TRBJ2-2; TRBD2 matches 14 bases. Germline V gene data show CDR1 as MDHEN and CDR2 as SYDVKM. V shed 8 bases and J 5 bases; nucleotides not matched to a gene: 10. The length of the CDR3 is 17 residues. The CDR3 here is CASETGTSGSETGELFF. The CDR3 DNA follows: TGTGCCAGCGAGACCGGGACTAGCGGGAGTGAAACCGGGGAGCTGTTTTTT.

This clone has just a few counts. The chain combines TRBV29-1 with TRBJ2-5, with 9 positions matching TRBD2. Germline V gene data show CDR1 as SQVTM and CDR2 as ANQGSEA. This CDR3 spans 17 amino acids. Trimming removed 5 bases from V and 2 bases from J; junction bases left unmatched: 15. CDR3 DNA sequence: TGCAGCGTTAAGGGGGCGGGAGGGCCCGGGGTACAAGAGACCCAGTACTTC. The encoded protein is CSVKGAGGPGVQETQYF.

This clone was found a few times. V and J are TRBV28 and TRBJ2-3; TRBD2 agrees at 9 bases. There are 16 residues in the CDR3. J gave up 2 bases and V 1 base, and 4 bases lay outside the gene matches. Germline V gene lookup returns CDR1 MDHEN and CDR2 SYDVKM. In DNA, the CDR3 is TGTGCCAGCAGTTTATCGGCTAGCGGGAACACAGATACGCAGTATTTT. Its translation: CASSLSASGNTDTQYF.

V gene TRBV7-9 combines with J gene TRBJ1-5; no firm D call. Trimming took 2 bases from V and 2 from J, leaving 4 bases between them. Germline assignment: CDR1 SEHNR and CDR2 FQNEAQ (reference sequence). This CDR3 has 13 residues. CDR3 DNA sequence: TGTGCCAGCAGCTTACCCGGCAATCAGCCCCAGCATTTT. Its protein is CASSLPGNQPQHF.

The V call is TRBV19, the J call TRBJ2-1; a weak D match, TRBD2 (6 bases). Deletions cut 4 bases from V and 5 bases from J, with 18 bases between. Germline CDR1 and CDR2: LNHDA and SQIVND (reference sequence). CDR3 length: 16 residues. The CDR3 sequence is CASSSLGAGSDNEQFF. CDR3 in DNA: TGTGCCAGTAGTAGCTTAGGTGCGGGATCGGACAATGAGCAGTTCTTC. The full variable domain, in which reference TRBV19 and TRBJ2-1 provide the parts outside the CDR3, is DGGITQSPKYLFRKEGQNVTLSCEQNLNHDAMYWYRQDPGQGLRLIYYSQIVNDFQKGDIAEGYSVSREKKESFPLTVTSAQKNPTAFYLCASSSLGAGSDNEQFFGPGTRLTVL.

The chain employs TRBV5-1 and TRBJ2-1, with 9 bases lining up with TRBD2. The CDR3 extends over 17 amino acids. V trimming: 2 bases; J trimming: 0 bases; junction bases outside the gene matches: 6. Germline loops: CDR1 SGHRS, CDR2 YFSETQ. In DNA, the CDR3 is TGCGCCAGCAGCTTAAAGCGGGAGGTGAGCTCCTACAATGAGCAGTTCTTC. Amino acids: CASSLKREVSSYNEQFF.

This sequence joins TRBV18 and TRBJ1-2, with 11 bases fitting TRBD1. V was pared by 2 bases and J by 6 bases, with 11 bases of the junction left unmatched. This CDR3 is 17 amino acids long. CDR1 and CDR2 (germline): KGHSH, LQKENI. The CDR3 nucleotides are TGTGCCAGCTCACCAGGGCGGCTTAGGACAGGGGGCGATGGCTACACCTTC. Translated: CASSPGRLRTGGDGYTF.

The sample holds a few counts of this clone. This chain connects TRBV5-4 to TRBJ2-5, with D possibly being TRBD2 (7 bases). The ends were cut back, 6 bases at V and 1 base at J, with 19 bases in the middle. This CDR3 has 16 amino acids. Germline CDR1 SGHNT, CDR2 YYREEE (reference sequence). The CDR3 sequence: CASTQGGRAVQETQYF. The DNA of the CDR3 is TGTGCCAGCACCCAAGGGGGGAGGGCCGTCCAAGAGACCCAGTACTTC.

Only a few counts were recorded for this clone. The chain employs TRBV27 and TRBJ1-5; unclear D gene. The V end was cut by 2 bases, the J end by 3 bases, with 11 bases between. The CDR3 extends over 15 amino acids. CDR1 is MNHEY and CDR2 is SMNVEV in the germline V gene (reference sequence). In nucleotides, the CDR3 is TGTGCCAGCAGTTTACTGGGGAGGGACAATCAGCCCCAGCATTTT. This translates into CASSLLGRDNQPQHF.

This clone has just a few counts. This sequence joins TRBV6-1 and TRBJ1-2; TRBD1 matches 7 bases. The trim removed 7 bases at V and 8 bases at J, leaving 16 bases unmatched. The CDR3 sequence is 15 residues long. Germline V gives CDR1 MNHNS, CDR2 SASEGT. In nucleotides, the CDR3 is TGTGCCAGCACTGGCAGGGGGACGGTTTTGCGGGGCTACACCTTC. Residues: CASTGRGTVLRGYTF.

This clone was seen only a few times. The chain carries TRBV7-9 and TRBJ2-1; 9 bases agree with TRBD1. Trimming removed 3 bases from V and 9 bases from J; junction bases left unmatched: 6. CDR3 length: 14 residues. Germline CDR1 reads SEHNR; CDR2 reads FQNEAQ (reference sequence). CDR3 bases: TGTGCCAGCAGCTTTGGACAGGGGATCCCTGAGCAGTTCTTC. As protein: CASSFGQGIPEQFF.

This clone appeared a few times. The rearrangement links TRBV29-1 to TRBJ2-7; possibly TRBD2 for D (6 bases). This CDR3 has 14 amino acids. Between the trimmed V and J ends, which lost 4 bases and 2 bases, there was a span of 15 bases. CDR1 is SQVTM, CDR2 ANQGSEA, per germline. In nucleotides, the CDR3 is TGCAGCGTTGTAGTAGCGGAGAGTCCCTACGAGCAGTACTTC. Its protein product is CSVVVAESPYEQYF.

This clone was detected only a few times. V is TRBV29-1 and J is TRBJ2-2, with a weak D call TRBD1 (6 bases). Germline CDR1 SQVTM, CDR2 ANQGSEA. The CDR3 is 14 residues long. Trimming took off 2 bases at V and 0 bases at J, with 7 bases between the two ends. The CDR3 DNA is TGCAGCGTTGAAACAGGGACGAACACCGGGGAGCTGTTTTTT. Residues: CSVETGTNTGELFF.

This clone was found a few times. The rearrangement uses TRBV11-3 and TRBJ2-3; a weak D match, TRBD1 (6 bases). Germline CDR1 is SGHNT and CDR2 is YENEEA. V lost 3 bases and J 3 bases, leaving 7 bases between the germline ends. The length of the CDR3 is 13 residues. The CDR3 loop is CASSFRGTDTQYF. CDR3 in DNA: TGTGCCAGCAGCTTTAGGGGGACAGATACGCAGTATTTT.

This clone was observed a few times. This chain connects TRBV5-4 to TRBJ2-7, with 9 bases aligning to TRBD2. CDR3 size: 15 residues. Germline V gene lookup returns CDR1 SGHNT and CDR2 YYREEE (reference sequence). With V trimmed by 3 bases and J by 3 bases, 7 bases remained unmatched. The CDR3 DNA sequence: TGTGCCAGCAGCTCGTCGAAGCGGGGGGACTACGAGCAGTACGTC. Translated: CASSSSKRGDYEQYV.

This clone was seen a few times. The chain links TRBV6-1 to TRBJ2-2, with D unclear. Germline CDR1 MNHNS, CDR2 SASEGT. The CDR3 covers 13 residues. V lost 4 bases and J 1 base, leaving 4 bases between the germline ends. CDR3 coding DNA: TGTGCCAGCAGTGCTGTGAACACCGGGGAGCTGTTTTTT. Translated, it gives CASSAVNTGELFF.

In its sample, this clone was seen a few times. In DNA, the CDR3 is TGTGCCAGCAGCCCGGGACAGGGGAACGGAAACACCATATATTTT. Translating gives CASSPGQGNGNTIYF. The chain combines TRBV7-3 with TRBJ1-3, with 10 bases that match TRBD1. The CDR3 totals 15 residues. CDR1 is SGHTA and CDR2 is FQGTGA in the germline V gene. V lost 5 bases, J lost 4 bases, and 5 bases stayed unmatched.

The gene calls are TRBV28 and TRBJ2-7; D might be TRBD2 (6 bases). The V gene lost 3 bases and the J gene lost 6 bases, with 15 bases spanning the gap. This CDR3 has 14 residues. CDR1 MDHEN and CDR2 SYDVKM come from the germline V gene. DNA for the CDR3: TGTGCCAGCAGTTTTGGTGCGGGAATTTTCGAGCAGTACTTC. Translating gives CASSFGAGIFEQYF.

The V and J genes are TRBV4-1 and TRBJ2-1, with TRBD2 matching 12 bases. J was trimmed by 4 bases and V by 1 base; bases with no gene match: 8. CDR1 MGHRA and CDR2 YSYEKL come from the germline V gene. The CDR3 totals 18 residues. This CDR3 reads CASSQGGLAGQLYNEQFF. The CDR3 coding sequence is TGCGCCAGCAGCCAAGGGGGACTAGCGGGTCAATTATACAATGAGCAGTTCTTC.